This TCR beta chain comes out of a study of blood T cell repertoires in COVID-19. Study as a whole: Samples representing acute and convalescent COVID-19 were sourced from the United States, Italy and Spain. The cDNA or gDNA used as material had been derived from T cells, B-cell-depleted T cells, or PBMCs.

Seattle patients were enrolled during active infection and followed longitudinally. The CDR3 loop spans 15 amino acids. The V and J ends lost 4 bases and 7 bases respectively, with 16 bases between them. The germline CDR1 and CDR2 sequences are KGHDR and SFDVKD. Original handling: From reference gene primer amplification, estimates of nucleated cell counts were derived. Produced via immunoSEQ multiplex PCR; TCRdb's table is partial and in-frame only. From that table come the V and J calls and clone size; the DNA was used to work out D and trimming. Here the sample spans 85,000 to 100,000 clones, around 90% being singletons. This clone was detected once.

This TCR derives from a man over 45 with COVID-19, enrolled during active disease. This sequence joins TRBV24-1 and TRBJ2-1, with a tentative D call TRBD1 (5 bases). Sequenced input: peripheral blood. The CDR3 DNA follows: TGTGCCACCAGTGACCTTTATGCAGGGCGGAATGAGCAGTTCTTC. Encoded protein: CATSDLYAGRNEQFF.